Each of the 27 T cell receptor beta chains below was sequenced from the same sample in a study of blood T cell repertoires in COVID-19. The protocol was immunoSEQ multiplex PCR, while the TCRdb copy is restricted to in-frame clones and leaves out a portion. The repertoire holds about 150,000 clones, roughly four fifths seen once, with roughly 1.9% in the top ten. The specimen was peripheral blood. These receptors originate from a woman aged 80 or older with acute or convalescent COVID-19.

V and J are TRBV27 and TRBJ2-7; TRBD2 matches 8 bases. The CDR3 consists of 21 residues. J gave up 3 bases and V 2 bases, and 24 bases lay outside the gene matches. Germline V lookup: CDR1 MNHEY, CDR2 SMNVEV (reference sequence). The CDR3 loop reads CASSLRIRVGTRLRGGYEQYF. The DNA of the CDR3 is TGTGCCAGCAGTTTAAGGATCCGCGTCGGGACTAGACTTCGAGGGGGCTACGAGCAGTACTTC.

This chain connects TRBV18 to TRBJ2-2; a possible D gene is TRBD1 (6 bases). Germline lookup yields CDR1 KGHSH and CDR2 LQKENI. Trimming removed 3 bases at V and 1 base at J, with 12 bases between. The CDR3 consists of 16 residues. The CDR3, as DNA: TGTGCCAGCTCACCGGCAGTACAGGGGAACACCGGGGAGCTGTTTTTT. The encoded protein is CASSPAVQGNTGELFF.

The V gene is TRBV28, the J gene TRBJ2-7; TRBD1 matches 7 bases. This CDR3 is 14 amino acids long. In germline, CDR1 is MDHEN, CDR2 SYDVKM. The V and J ends lost 5 bases and 2 bases, in that order; junction bases with no gene match: 6. CDR3 region: CASSIRTGPYEQYF. CDR3 nucleotide sequence: TGTGCCAGCAGTATTCGGACAGGTCCCTACGAGCAGTACTTC.

The gene calls are TRBV5-4 and TRBJ2-3, with 7 positions matching TRBD2. CDR1 SGHNT and CDR2 YYREEE come from the germline V gene (reference sequence). The CDR3 is 12 amino acids. V trimming: 4 bases; J trimming: 11 bases; junction bases outside the gene matches: 7. The CDR3 protein is CASSTGTTQQYF. CDR3 coding DNA: TGTGCCAGCAGCACCGGGACTACCCAGCAGTATTTT.

The chain has TRBV20-1 and TRBJ1-1; D call uncertain. Deletions cut 5 bases from V and 3 bases from J, with 7 bases between. The germline gives CDR1 DFQATT, CDR2 SNEGSKA (reference sequence). The CDR3 is 11 residues long. DNA of the CDR3: TGCAGTGCTTTTCCATACACTGAAGCTTTCTTT. Its translation is CSAFPYTEAFF.

This sequence joins TRBV12-3 or TRBV12-4 and TRBJ2-1, with 9 bases aligning to TRBD2. The CDR3 is 13 residues long. The V gene end was trimmed by 8 bases and the J gene end by 9 bases; junction bases not matched to a gene: 8. The CDR3 nucleotides are TGTGCCAGCCTTAGCGGGAGTTTTGCTGAGCAGTTCTTC. It translates to CASLSGSFAEQFF.

This clone appeared a few times. V usage is TRBV27 and J usage is TRBJ1-6, with 7 bases matching TRBD1. The germline CDR1 and CDR2 sequences are MNHEY and SMNVEV (reference sequence). Unmatched junction bases numbered 2, after V lost 6 bases and J lost 6 bases. The CDR3 is 13 amino acids. The CDR3 reads CASSDRVNSPLHF. The CDR3 nucleotides are TGTGCCAGCAGCGACAGGGTTAATTCACCCCTCCACTTT.

The rearrangement joins TRBV5-6 to TRBJ2-5; 7 bases are a match to TRBD1. The CDR3 is 13 residues long. V was pared by 5 bases and J by 5 bases, with 6 bases of the junction left unmatched. The germline V gene has CDR1 SGHDT and CDR2 YYEEEE. CDR3 nucleotides: TGTGCCAGCAGTGGGACAGTCCGGGAGACCCAGTACTTC. Encoded protein: CASSGTVRETQYF.

The chain couples TRBV7-9 to TRBJ2-7; TRBD2 agrees at 12 bases. After removal of 5 bases from V and 5 bases from J, the junction contained 10 bases not matched to a gene. The V gene's germline CDR1 is SEHNR and CDR2 FQNEAQ (reference sequence). This CDR3 comprises 16 residues. CDR3 amino acids: CASSNPPTSGSDEQYF. CDR3 in DNA: TGTGCCAGCAGCAACCCCCCGACTAGCGGGAGCGACGAGCAGTACTTC.

This sequence joins TRBV4-1 and TRBJ2-3; a possible D gene is TRBD2 (6 bases). This CDR3 is 14 amino acids long. Germline-derived CDR1 and CDR2 are MGHRA and YSYEKL. Trimming took 1 base from V and 2 from J, leaving 7 bases between them. The CDR3 loop reads CASSQAGVTDTQYF. DNA of the CDR3: TGCGCCAGCAGCCAAGCGGGAGTCACAGATACGCAGTATTTT.

The rearrangement joins TRBV6-5 to TRBJ2-1, with D possibly TRBD2 on 6 matching bases. Trimming removed 6 bases at V and 1 base at J, with 13 bases between. Germline V lookup: CDR1 MNHEY, CDR2 SVGAGI. The CDR3 is made up of 15 amino acids. The CDR3 nucleotides are TGTGCCAGCAGGCTCGGAGGGGTTTCCTACAATGAGCAGTTCTTC. Amino acid sequence: CASRLGGVSYNEQFF.

The rearrangement links TRBV20-1 to TRBJ2-7; 7 bases map to TRBD2. CDR3 length: 16 amino acids. With V trimmed by 3 bases and J by 0 bases, 11 bases remained unmatched. CDR1 and CDR2 from the germline V gene are DFQATT and SNEGSKA (reference sequence). CDR3 sequence: CSASRFGRGISYEQYF. The CDR3 nucleotides are TGCAGTGCTAGTAGGTTCGGGCGGGGGATCTCCTACGAGCAGTACTTC.

The chain carries TRBV29-1 and TRBJ1-4; D gene uncertain. This CDR3 has 12 amino acids. Trimming pared 4 bases from V and 8 bases from J, leaving 11 bases between. CDR1 is SQVTM and CDR2 is ANQGSEA in the germline V gene. The CDR3 nucleotides are TGCAGCGTTGGCTGGGGAGGGGAAAAACTGTTTTTT. As protein: CSVGWGGEKLFF. Full variable domain (outside the CDR3, taken from reference TRBV29-1 and TRBJ1-4): SAVISQKPSRDICQRGTSLTIQCQVDSQVTMMFWYRQQPGQSLTLIATANQGSEATYESGFVIDKFPISRPNLTFSTLTVSNMSPEDSSIYLCSVGWGGEKLFFGSGTQLSVL.

This clone has only a few counts. The chain is built from TRBV4-1 and TRBJ1-4; possibly TRBD1 for D (6 bases). Trimming took off 0 bases at V and 13 bases at J, with 15 bases between the two ends. The CDR3 covers 14 residues. The V gene's germline CDR1 is MGHRA and CDR2 YSYEKL. DNA of the CDR3: TGCGCCAGCAGCCAAGATTTTGGCGTCAGGGGACTGTTTTTT. Its protein product is CASSQDFGVRGLFF.

The chain recombines TRBV4-3 with TRBJ2-1; 7 nucleotides match TRBD2. V was clipped by 0 bases and J by 9 bases; unmatched bases: 14. Germline loops: CDR1 LGHNA, CDR2 YSLEER. This CDR3 is 17 amino acids long. CDR3 in DNA: TGCGCCAGCAGCCAAGATAGTAGGGCACGGGGGGATGGTGAGCAGTTCTTC. Translation: CASSQDSRARGDGEQFF.

V usage is TRBV5-1 and J usage is TRBJ2-7; 10 bases agree with TRBD1. The CDR3 is 14 residues long. From germline, CDR1 is SGHRS and CDR2 YFSETQ. Trimming removed 2 bases from V and 3 bases from J; junction bases left unmatched: 2. CDR3 sequence (DNA): TGCGCCAGCAGCTTACGGACAGGGGGCTACGAGCAGTACTTC. Its protein is CASSLRTGGYEQYF. Looking up the rest from reference TRBV5-1 and TRBJ2-7 gives the full variable domain: KAGVTQTPRYLIKTRGQQVTLSCSPISGHRSVSWYQQTPGQGLQFLFEYFSETQRNKGNFPGRFSGRQFSNSRSEMNVSTLELGDSALYLCASSLRTGGYEQYFGPGTRLTVT.

This clone was observed once. This rearrangement joins TRBV5-1 to TRBJ1-5, with 9 nucleotides matching TRBD1. CDR3 size: 17 residues. Germline V gives CDR1 SGHRS, CDR2 YFSETQ. V lost 0 bases to trimming and J lost 1 base; unmatched junction nucleotides: 5. The CDR3 protein is CASSLGTGDLSNQPQHF. The DNA of the CDR3 is TGCGCCAGCAGCTTGGGGACAGGGGACCTCAGCAATCAGCCCCAGCATTTT.

This chain joins TRBV12-3 or TRBV12-4 and TRBJ2-5; weak D call: TRBD2 (5 bases). Trimming took 3 bases from V and 4 from J, leaving 9 bases between them. The CDR3 contains 13 residues. As DNA, the CDR3 is TGTGCCAGCAGTTTGCGGGCCGGAGAGACCCAGTACTTC. It yields the protein CASSLRAGETQYF.

The J gene is TRBJ1-2, the V gene TRBV28; maybe TRBD1 (6 bases). V gave up 6 bases and J gave up 8 bases, with 16 bases separating them. CDR1 MDHEN and CDR2 SYDVKM come from the germline V gene. The CDR3 loop spans 13 amino acids. CDR3 residues: CASSPGEYRGYTF. CDR3 bases: TGTGCCAGCAGCCCAGGGGAATATCGAGGCTACACCTTC.

This clone is a singleton in its sample. The chain recombines TRBV2 with TRBJ2-7, with 8 bases that match TRBD1. The CDR3 has 17 amino acids. The V gene end was trimmed by 5 bases and the J gene end by 4 bases; junction bases not matched to a gene: 16. CDR1 SNHLY and CDR2 FYNNEI come from the germline V gene. As DNA, the CDR3 is TGTGCCAGCAGTCACAAAAACCAAGGGACAGGCGGGTACGAGCAGTACTTC. Encoded protein: CASSHKNQGTGGYEQYF.

This chain connects TRBV18 to TRBJ2-1, with D tentatively TRBD1 (6 bases). V lost 0 bases, J lost 4 bases, and 10 bases lay in between. The CDR3 consists of 15 residues. CDR1 and CDR2 (germline): KGHSH, LQKENI. In DNA, the CDR3 is TGTGCCAGCTCACCACCGACCAGGGGTTACAATGAGCAGTTCTTC. It specifies CASSPPTRGYNEQFF. Using reference TRBV18 and TRBJ2-1 for the parts outside the CDR3, the full variable domain is NAGVMQNPRHLVRRRGQEARLRCSPMKGHSHVYWYRQLPEEGLKFMVYLQKENIIDESGMPKERFSAEFPKEGPSILRIQQVVRGDSAAYFCASSPPTRGYNEQFFGPGTRLTVL.

This clone was counted only a few times. This chain joins TRBV30 and TRBJ1-2; 7 bases match TRBD1. With V trimmed by 7 bases and J by 0 bases, 5 bases remained unmatched. Germline V gene data show CDR1 as GTSNPN and CDR2 as SVGIG (reference sequence). This CDR3 has 13 amino acids. The CDR3 sequence is CASQQGTNYGYTF. CDR3 bases: TGTGCCTCCCAACAGGGGACTAACTATGGCTACACCTTC.

The V gene is TRBV5-6, the J gene TRBJ1-2, with 10 bases that match TRBD1. This CDR3 has 17 amino acids. V was clipped by 4 bases and J by 2 bases; unmatched bases: 11. Looked up from germline, CDR1 is SGHDT and CDR2 is YYEEEE. Here the CDR3 DNA reads TGTGCCAGCAGCACGATCAACCGGGGACAGGGGAACTATGGCTACACCTTC. This translates into CASSTINRGQGNYGYTF.

The chain links TRBV7-2 to TRBJ1-5; D may be TRBD1 (5 bases). Germline V gene lookup returns CDR1 SGHTA and CDR2 FQGNSA. This CDR3 is built from 15 residues. V was cut by 3 bases and J by 6 bases, with 15 bases left in between. In DNA, the CDR3 is TGTGCCAGCAGCTTGCAACCGGGGGGAAGTCAGCCCCAGCATTTT. As protein: CASSLQPGGSQPQHF.

The genes are TRBV30 and TRBJ1-6; D possibly corresponds to TRBD1 (5 bases). CDR3 length: 18 residues. The V end was cut by 0 bases, the J end by 7 bases, with 22 bases between. CDR1 and CDR2 from the germline V gene are GTSNPN and SVGIG (reference sequence). Here the CDR3 DNA reads TGTGCCTGGAGTGTAAAGAGGTCAAGGGGTGCTGGGAATTCACCCCTCCACTTT. Translated: CAWSVKRSRGAGNSPLHF.

This rearrangement joins TRBV19 to TRBJ2-1, with 15 bases that match TRBD2. This CDR3 contains 23 residues. Per germline, CDR1 LNHDA and CDR2 SQIVND (reference sequence). With V trimmed by 4 bases and J by 4 bases, 23 bases remained unmatched. The CDR3 sequence is CASSNQGLAGGLAPKGGYNEQFF. CDR3 bases: TGTGCCAGTAGTAACCAGGGACTAGCGGGAGGCCTGGCCCCTAAGGGGGGATACAATGAGCAGTTCTTC. Together with reference TRBV19 and TRBJ2-1, the CDR3 gives the full variable domain: DGGITQSPKYLFRKEGQNVTLSCEQNLNHDAMYWYRQDPGQGLRLIYYSQIVNDFQKGDIAEGYSVSREKKESFPLTVTSAQKNPTAFYLCASSNQGLAGGLAPKGGYNEQFFGPGTRLTVL.

V usage is TRBV3-1 (or the pseudogene TRBV3-2) and J usage is TRBJ2-5; 9 bases are shared with TRBD2. Per germline, CDR1 LGHDT and CDR2 YNNKEL (reference sequence). Trimming cost V 0 bases and J 4 bases; bases outside gene matches: 9. This CDR3 has 17 amino acids. The CDR3 protein is CASSQDLAGGPLETQYF. DNA of the CDR3: TGTGCCAGCAGCCAAGATCTTGCGGGGGGGCCTTTAGAGACCCAGTACTTC.